Each of the 14 T cell receptor beta chains below was sequenced from the same sample in a study of early T cells in non-severe SARS-CoV-2 infection. TCRdb passed the 5' RACE reads through MiXCR, listing each CDR3 protein once. The table records about 52,000 distinct CDR3 sequences, under 8.5% of them present only once. Source material: whole blood. These receptors all stem from an adult who was a healthcare worker with PCR-confirmed SARS-CoV-2 infection or an uninfected control (not recorded which).

This clonotype was counted ten times or more. J is TRBJ2-1 and V is TRBV29-1, with 12 bases identical to TRBD2. The CDR3 runs to 15 residues. Unmatched junction bases numbered 12, after V lost 6 bases and J lost 9 bases. Germline V gene sequence: CDR1 SQVTM, CDR2 ANQGSEA. Here the CDR3 reads CSVRLAGAPGREQFF. The CDR3 DNA follows: TGCAGCGTGAGACTAGCGGGAGCCCCTGGCCGTGAGCAGTTCTTC.

CDR3 sequence: CASSGRDIVSGANVLTF. The CDR3 nucleotides are TGTGCCAGCAGCGGGCGGGACATAGTCTCTGGGGCCAACGTCCTGACTTTC. The V call is TRBV7-6, the J call TRBJ2-6; D might be TRBD1 or TRBD2, each matching 6 bases. The CDR3 consists of 17 residues. V dropped 5 bases and J dropped 0 bases, with 14 bases sitting between them. In germline, CDR1 is SGHVS, CDR2 FNYEAQ.

V usage is TRBV6-1 and J usage is TRBJ2-7; D gene uncertain. V shed 5 bases and J shed 5 bases, with 7 bases lying between them. This CDR3 is built from 11 residues. Germline V gives CDR1 MNHNS, CDR2 SASEGT. Here the CDR3 reads CASSWIHEQYF. The CDR3 DNA reads TGTGCCAGCAGTTGGATCCACGAGCAGTACTTC.

This clonotype was picked up many times. The CDR3 is CATSDFGEQFF. The DNA of the CDR3 is TGTGCCACCAGTGATTTCGGTGAGCAGTTCTTC. The chain recombines TRBV24-1 with TRBJ2-1; D not resolved. Germline V gene data show CDR1 as KGHDR and CDR2 as SFDVKD. The CDR3 sequence is 11 residues long. V lost 1 base and J lost 9, with 3 bases in between.

This clonotype was seen many times. The rearrangement uses TRBV9 and TRBJ2-1; TRBD2 aligns across 8 bases. Trimming at V came to 3 bases and at J to 7 bases, leaving 6 bases not matched to a gene. CDR3 length equals 14 residues. The germline V gene encodes CDR1 SGDLS and CDR2 YYNGEE. CDR3 bases: TGTGCCAGCAGCGGAGGGACTAGTGTGAATGAGCAGTTCTTC. Translated, it gives CASSGGTSVNEQFF.

This clonotype was counted a few times. CDR3 in DNA: TGTGCCAGCAGTTACGGCCTAGCGGGAGGCGTAGGAACCGGGGAGCTGTTTTTT. As protein: CASSYGLAGGVGTGELFF. The chain carries TRBV6-5 and TRBJ2-2, with 11 bases matching TRBD2. The trim removed 2 bases at V and 5 bases at J, leaving 10 bases unmatched. Germline CDR1 is MNHEY and CDR2 is SVGAGI. The CDR3 totals 18 residues.

In its sample, this clonotype was seen many times. The V and J genes are TRBV5-1 and TRBJ2-6, with D possibly TRBD1 on 5 matching bases. The CDR3 consists of 14 residues. The V end was cut by 6 bases, the J end by 2 bases, with 9 bases between. The V gene's germline CDR1 is SGHRS and CDR2 YFSETQ. In DNA, the CDR3 is TGCGCCAGCACCCAGGGCGCTGGGGCCAACGTCCTGACTTTC. Translating it yields CASTQGAGANVLTF.

A few counts support this clonotype. This rearrangement joins TRBV4-1 to TRBJ2-3; possibly TRBD1 or TRBD2 for D (5 bases each). Trimming stripped 3 bases from V and 8 bases from J, with 24 bases between. CDR1 and CDR2 from the germline V gene are MGHRA and YSYEKL. The CDR3 runs 17 residues. This CDR3 reads CASSQMGVVSVGGTQYF. The CDR3, as DNA: TGCGCCAGCAGCCAGATGGGGGTTGTCTCCGTTGGAGGTACGCAGTATTTT.

This clonotype was counted only a few times. The genes are TRBV20-1 and TRBJ2-1; tentative D call: TRBD1 (6 bases). Germline-derived CDR1 and CDR2 are DFQATT and SNEGSKA (reference sequence). CDR3 length equals 17 residues. Trimming took off 3 bases at V and 0 bases at J, with 18 bases between the two ends. The CDR3 protein is CSASARGSLSSYNEQFF. CDR3 bases: TGCAGTGCTAGTGCCAGGGGATCCCTGAGCTCCTACAATGAGCAGTTCTTC.

In its sample, this clonotype was seen a few times. This sequence joins TRBV25-1 and TRBJ1-5; maybe TRBD1 (5 bases). The CDR3 is made up of 13 amino acids. Looked up from germline, CDR1 is MGHDK and CDR2 is SYGVNS. V lost 4 bases to trimming and J lost 3 bases, with 7 bases between them. CDR3 coding DNA: TGTGCCAGCAGTGCGACAGACAATCAGCCCCAGCATTTT. The encoded protein is CASSATDNQPQHF.

This clonotype has a handful of counts. The chain employs TRBV24-1 and TRBJ1-1, with D tentatively TRBD1 (5 bases). V was clipped by 0 bases and J by 4 bases, with 11 bases between them. Germline V lookup: CDR1 KGHDR, CDR2 SFDVKD. The CDR3 sequence is 15 residues long. CDR3 sequence: CATSDLLGGGTEAFF. In DNA, the CDR3 is TGTGCCACCAGTGATTTGCTGGGGGGAGGCACTGAAGCTTTCTTT.

In this sample, this clonotype turned up a few times. V usage is TRBV11-2 and J usage is TRBJ2-7, with 8 positions matching TRBD2. The V gene's germline CDR1 is SGHAT and CDR2 FQNNGV. Trimming removed 5 bases from V and 3 bases from J; junction bases left unmatched: 12. The CDR3 length is 16 residues. This CDR3 reads CASSPRRREVFYEQYF. The CDR3 DNA follows: TGTGCCAGCAGCCCTCGGAGGCGGGAGGTTTTCTACGAGCAGTACTTC.

This clonotype was found a few times. The J gene is TRBJ2-7, the V gene TRBV2, with D possibly called TRBD1 or TRBD2 (5 bases each). Germline CDR1 SNHLY, CDR2 FYNNEI. The CDR3 is 13 amino acids. Deletions cut 6 bases from V and 0 bases from J, with 9 bases between. The CDR3 DNA follows: TGTGCCAGCAGCTCGGGGCGCTCCTACGAGCAGTACTTC. Amino acid sequence: CASSSGRSYEQYF.

This clonotype was counted at least ten times. V usage is TRBV20-1 and J usage is TRBJ2-3, with D uncertain. Germline CDR1 and CDR2: DFQATT and SNEGSKA (reference sequence). The CDR3 sequence is 15 residues long. Trimming left V 6 bases short and J 5 bases short, with 21 bases between. The CDR3 DNA reads TGCAGTGCCAATTCTCCTCGATCCCATGAAGATACGCAGTATTTT. The encoded protein is CSANSPRSHEDTQYF.